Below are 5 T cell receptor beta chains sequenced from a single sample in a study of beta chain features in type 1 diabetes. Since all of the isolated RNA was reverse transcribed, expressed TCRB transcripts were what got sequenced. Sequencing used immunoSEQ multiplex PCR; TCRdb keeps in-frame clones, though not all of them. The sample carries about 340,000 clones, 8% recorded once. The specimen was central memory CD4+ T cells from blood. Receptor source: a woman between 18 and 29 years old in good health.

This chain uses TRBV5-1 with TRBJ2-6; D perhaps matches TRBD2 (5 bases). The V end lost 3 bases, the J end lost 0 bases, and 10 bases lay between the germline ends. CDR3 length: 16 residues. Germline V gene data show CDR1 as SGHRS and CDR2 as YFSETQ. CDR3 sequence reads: CASSWVEGSGANVLTF. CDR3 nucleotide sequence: TGCGCCAGCAGCTGGGTTGAGGGCTCTGGGGCCAACGTCCTGACTTTC.

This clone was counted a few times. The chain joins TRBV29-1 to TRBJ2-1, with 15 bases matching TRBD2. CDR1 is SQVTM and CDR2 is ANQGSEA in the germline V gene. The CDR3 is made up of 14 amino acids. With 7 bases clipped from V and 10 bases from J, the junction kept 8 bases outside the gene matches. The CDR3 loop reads CSASGTSGRQEQFF. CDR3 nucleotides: TGCAGCGCATCCGGGACTAGCGGGAGGCAGGAGCAGTTCTTC.

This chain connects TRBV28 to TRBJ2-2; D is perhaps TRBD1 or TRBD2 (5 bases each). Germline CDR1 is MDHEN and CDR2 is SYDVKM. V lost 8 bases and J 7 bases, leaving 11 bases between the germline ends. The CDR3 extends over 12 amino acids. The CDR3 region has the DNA TGTGCCAGCGCAAGGGGAGTCGGGGAGCTGTTTTTT. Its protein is CASARGVGELFF.

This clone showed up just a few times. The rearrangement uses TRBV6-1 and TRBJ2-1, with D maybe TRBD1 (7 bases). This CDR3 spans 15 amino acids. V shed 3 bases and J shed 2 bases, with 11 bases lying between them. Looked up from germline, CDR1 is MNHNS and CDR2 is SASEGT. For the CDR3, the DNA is TGTGCCAGCAGTGACCCAGGGGGGACCTACAATGAGCAGTTCTTC. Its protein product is CASSDPGGTYNEQFF.

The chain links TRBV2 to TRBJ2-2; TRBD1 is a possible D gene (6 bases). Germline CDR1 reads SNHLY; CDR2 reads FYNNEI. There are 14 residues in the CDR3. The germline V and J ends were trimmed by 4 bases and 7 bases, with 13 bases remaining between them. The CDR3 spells CASSGNRVGGELFF. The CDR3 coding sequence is TGTGCCAGCAGTGGGAACAGGGTCGGCGGGGAGCTGTTTTTT.